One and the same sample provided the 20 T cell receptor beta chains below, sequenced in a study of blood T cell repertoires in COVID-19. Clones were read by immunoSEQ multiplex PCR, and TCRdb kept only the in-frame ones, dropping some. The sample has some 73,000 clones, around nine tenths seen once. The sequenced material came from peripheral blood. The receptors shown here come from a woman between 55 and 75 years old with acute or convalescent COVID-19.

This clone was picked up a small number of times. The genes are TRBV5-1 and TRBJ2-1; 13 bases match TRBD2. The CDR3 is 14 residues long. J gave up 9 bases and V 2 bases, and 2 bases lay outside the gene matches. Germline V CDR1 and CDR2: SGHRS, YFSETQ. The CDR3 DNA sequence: TGCGCCAGCAGCTTTACTAGCGGGGGGGCTGAGCAGTTCTTC. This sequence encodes CASSFTSGGAEQFF.

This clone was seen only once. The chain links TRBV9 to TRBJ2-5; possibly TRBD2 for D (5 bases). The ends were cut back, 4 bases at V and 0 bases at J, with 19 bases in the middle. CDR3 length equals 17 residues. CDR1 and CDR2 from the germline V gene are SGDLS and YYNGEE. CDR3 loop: CASSPPPRGKNQETQYF. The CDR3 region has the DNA TGTGCCAGCAGCCCGCCCCCCCGGGGAAAAAACCAAGAGACCCAGTACTTC.

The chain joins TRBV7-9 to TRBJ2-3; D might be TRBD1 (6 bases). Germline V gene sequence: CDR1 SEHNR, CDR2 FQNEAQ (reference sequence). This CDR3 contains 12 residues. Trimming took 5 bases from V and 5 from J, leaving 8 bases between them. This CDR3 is CASSQQGDTQYF. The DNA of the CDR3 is TGTGCCAGCAGCCAACAGGGAGATACGCAGTATTTT.

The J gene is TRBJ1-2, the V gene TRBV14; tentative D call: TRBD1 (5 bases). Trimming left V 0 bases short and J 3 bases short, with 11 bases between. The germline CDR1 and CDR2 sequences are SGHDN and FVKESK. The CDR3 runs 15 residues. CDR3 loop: CASSQDLDSYYGYTF. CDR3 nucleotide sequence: TGTGCCAGCAGCCAAGATCTAGACAGTTACTATGGCTACACCTTC.

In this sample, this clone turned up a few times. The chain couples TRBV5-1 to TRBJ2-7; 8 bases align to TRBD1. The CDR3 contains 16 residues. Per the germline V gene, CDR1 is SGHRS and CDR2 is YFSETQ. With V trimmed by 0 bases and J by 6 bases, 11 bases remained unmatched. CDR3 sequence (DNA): TGCGCCAGCAGCTTGGCCAGTCTGCAGGGGGCCTCCGAGCAGTACTTC. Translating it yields CASSLASLQGASEQYF.

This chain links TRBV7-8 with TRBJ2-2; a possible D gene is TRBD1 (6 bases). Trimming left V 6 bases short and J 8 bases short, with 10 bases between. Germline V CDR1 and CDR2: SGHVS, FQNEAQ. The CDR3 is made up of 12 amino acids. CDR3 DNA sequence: TGTGCCAGCAGGCGAGACAGGGGGGAGCTGTTTTTT. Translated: CASRRDRGELFF.

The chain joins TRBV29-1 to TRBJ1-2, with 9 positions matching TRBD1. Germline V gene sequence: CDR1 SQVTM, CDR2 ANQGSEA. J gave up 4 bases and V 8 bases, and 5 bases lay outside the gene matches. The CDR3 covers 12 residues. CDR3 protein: CSFGTGPYGYTF. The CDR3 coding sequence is TGCAGCTTCGGGACAGGGCCCTATGGCTACACCTTC.

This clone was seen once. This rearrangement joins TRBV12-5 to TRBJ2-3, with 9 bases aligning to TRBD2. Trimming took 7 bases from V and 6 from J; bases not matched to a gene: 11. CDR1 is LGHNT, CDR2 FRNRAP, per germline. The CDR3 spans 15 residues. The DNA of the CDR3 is TGTGCTAGTGCCCCTAGCGGGGCGACATCCGATACGCAGTATTTT. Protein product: CASAPSGATSDTQYF. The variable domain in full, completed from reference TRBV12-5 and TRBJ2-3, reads DARVTQTPRHKVTEMGQEVTMRCQPILGHNTVFWYRQTMMQGLELLAYFRNRAPLDDSGMPKDRFSAEMPDATLATLKIQPSEPRDSAVYFCASAPSGATSDTQYFGPGTRLTVL.

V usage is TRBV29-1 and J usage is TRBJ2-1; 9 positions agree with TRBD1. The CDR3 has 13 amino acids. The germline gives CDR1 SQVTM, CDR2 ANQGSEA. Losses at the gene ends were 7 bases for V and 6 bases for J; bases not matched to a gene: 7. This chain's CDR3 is CSAALQGANEQFF. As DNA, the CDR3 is TGCAGCGCAGCACTACAGGGGGCCAATGAGCAGTTCTTC.

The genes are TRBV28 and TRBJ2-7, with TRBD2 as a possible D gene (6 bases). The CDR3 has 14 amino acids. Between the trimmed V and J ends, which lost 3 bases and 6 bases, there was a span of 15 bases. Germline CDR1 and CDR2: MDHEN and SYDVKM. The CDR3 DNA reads TGTGCCAGCAGTTTCGGAGCGGGTGGGGGCGAGCAGTACTTC. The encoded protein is CASSFGAGGGEQYF.

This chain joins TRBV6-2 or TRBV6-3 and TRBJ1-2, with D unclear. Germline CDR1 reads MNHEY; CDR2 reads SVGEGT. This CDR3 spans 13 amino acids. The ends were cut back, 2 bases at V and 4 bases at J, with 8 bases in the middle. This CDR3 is CASSYEGVYGYTF. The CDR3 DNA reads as TGTGCCAGCAGTTACGAGGGAGTCTATGGCTACACCTTC.

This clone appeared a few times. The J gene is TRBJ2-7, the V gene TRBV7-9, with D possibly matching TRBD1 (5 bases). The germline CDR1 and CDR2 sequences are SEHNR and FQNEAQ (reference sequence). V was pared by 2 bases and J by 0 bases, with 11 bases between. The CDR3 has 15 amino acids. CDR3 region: CASSLSTGVSYEQYF. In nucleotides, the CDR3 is TGTGCCAGCAGCTTAAGCACAGGAGTCTCCTACGAGCAGTACTTC.

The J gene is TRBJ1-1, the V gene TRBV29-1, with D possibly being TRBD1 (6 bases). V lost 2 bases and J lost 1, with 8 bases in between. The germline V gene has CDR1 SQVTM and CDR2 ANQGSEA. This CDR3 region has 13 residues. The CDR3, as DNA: TGCAGCGTTGAAAAACAGGGGAACACTGAAGCTTTCTTT. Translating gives CSVEKQGNTEAFF.

CDR3 residues: CASHTGHPTNYGYTF. In nucleotides, the CDR3 is TGTGCCAGTCATACCGGACACCCGACTAACTATGGCTACACCTTC. The gene calls are TRBV19 and TRBJ1-2, with D perhaps TRBD1 (5 bases). Germline values: CDR1 LNHDA, CDR2 SQIVND (reference sequence). CDR3 length: 15 residues. V gave up 8 bases and J gave up 0 bases, with 16 bases separating them.

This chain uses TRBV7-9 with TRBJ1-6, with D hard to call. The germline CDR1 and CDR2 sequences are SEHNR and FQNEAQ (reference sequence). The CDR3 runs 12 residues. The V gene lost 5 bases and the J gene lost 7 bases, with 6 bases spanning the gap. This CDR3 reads CASSGENSPLHF. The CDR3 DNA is TGTGCCAGCAGCGGAGAAAATTCACCCCTCCACTTT.

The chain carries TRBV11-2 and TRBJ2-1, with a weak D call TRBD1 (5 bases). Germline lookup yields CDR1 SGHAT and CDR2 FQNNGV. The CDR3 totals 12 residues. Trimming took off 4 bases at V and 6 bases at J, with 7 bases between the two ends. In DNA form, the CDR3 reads TGTGCCAGCAGCTCCGACAGCAATGAGCAGTTCTTC. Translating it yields CASSSDSNEQFF.

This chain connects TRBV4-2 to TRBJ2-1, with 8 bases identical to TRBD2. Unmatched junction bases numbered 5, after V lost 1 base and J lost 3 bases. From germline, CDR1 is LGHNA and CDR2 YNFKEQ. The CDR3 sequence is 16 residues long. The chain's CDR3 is CASSQASRGDYNEQFF. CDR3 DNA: TGTGCCAGCAGCCAAGCTTCGCGGGGGGACTACAATGAGCAGTTCTTC.

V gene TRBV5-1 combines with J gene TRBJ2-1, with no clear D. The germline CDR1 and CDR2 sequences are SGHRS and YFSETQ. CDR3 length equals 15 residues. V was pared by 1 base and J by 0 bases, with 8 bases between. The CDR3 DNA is TGCGCCAGCAGCTTGTCGTATATCTCCTACAATGAGCAGTTCTTC. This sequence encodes CASSLSYISYNEQFF.

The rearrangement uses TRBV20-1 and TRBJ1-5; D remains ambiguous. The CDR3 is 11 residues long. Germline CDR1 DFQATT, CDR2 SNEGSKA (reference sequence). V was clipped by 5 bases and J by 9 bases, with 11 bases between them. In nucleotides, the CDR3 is TGCAGTGCTCTCTTAAGAGGGCCCCAGCATTTT. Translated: CSALLRGPQHF.

CDR3 nucleotides: TGTGCCAGCACCGAGGGACAGGGGGAAGCTGGCTACACCTTC. As protein: CASTEGQGEAGYTF. This chain uses TRBV21-1 with TRBJ1-2; TRBD1 is taken as the D call from the table, unchecked against the DNA. TRBV21-1 is tagged as a pseudogene. The CDR3 is made up of 14 amino acids.